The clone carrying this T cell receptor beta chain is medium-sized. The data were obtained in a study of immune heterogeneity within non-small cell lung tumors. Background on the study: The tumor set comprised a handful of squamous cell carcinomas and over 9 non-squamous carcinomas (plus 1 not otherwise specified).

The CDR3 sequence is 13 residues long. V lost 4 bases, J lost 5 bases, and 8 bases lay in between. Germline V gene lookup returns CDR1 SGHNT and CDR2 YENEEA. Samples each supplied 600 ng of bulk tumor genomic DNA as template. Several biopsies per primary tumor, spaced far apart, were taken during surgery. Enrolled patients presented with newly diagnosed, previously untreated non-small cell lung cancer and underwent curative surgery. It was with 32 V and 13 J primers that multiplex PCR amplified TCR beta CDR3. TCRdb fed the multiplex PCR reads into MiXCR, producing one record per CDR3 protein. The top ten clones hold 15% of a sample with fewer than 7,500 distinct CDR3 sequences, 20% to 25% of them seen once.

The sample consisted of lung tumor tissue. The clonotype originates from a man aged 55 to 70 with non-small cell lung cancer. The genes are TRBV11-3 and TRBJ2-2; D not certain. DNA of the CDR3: TGTGCCAGCAGCTACCAAGGGACCGGGGAGCTGTTTTTT. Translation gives CASSYQGTGELFF.